The clone carrying this T cell receptor (beta chain) came up many times. The target antigen is unknown. The data originate from a study of response to subunit inactivated influenza vaccine. Whole-study findings and limits: New T cells are recruited in small numbers by each seasonal influenza vaccination, according to the authors' suggestion.

V was pared by 6 bases and J by 1 base, with 12 bases between. Germline assignment: CDR1 DFQATT and CDR2 SNEGSKA (reference sequence). This CDR3 has 13 residues. TCRdb ran MiXCR on the RT-PCR reads and lists one entry per CDR3 protein. The repertoire holds roughly 180,000 distinct CDR3 sequences, about 9% seen once, with roughly a tenth in the top ten. The chain has TRBV20-1 and TRBJ1-1; D might be TRBD1 (5 bases). The sample in question was non-naive T cells sorted from PBMCs, obtained on the day of vaccination. This TCR came from a man aged 50-59 years who received an inactivated influenza vaccine. The CDR3 DNA reads TGCAGTGCCGCTCCGGGGGGGAACACTGAAGCTTTCTTT. This translates into CSAAPGGNTEAFF.